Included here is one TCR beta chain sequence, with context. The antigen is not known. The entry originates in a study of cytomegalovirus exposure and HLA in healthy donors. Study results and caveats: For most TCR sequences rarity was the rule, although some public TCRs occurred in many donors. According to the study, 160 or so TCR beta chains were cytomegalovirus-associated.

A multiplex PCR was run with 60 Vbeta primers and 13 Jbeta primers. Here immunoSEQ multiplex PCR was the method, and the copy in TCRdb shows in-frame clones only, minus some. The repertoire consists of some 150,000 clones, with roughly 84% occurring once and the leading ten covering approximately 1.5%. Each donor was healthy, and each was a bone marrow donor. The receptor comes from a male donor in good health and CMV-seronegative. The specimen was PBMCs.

CDR3 in amino acids: CASNGLAVTDTQYF. The CDR3 nucleotides read TGTGCCAGCAACGGGCTAGCCGTCACAGATACGCAGTATTTT. The chain joins TRBV9 to TRBJ2-3; D is perhaps TRBD2 (5 bases). The CDR3 consists of 14 residues. Deletions cut 6 bases from V and 2 bases from J, with 13 bases between. The V gene's germline CDR1 is SGDLS and CDR2 YYNGEE. The full variable domain, completed using reference TRBV9 and TRBJ2-3, is DSGVTQTPKHLITATGQRVTLRCSPRSGDLSVYWYQQSLDQGLQFLIQYYNGEERAKGNILERFSAQQFPDLHSELNLSSLELGDSALYFCASNGLAVTDTQYFGPGTRLTVL.